This TCR beta chain was observed in a study of identical twins. Points from the study as a whole: The study found excess low generation probability among twin-shared out-of-frame alpha sequences. Models, which agreed with sharing between unrelated individuals, nonetheless underestimated the out-of-frame TCR alpha sharing seen in monozygotic twins. Researchers reported weaker excess twin sharing in beta out-of-frame sequences.

About this clonotype: Its cognate antigen is unknown.

It was template switching that added a universal primer site, and there were unique molecular identifiers on the cDNA. Each CDR3 protein gets one entry after TCRdb re-called the 5' RACE reads with MiXCR. Of a few hundred thousand distinct CDR3 sequences detected, 9% appear once; the ten largest clones hold more than 8%. This receptor was taken from a woman in her 50s in good health. Source material: naive T cells sorted from blood.

CDR3 protein: CASSRRGWETQYF. In nucleotides, the CDR3 is TGTGCCAGCAGTAGGCGGGGGTGGGAGACCCAGTACTTC. The chain links TRBV12-3 or TRBV12-4 to TRBJ2-5; TRBD2 matches at 7 bases. The CDR3 is 13 amino acids. V dropped 5 bases and J dropped 5; count of bases not matched to a gene: 5.